The 16 T cell receptor beta chains in this list originate from one sample, sequenced in a study of CD8+ T cells in alopecia areata. Following RNA extraction, reverse transcription yielded cDNA that acted as the sequencing template. Clones were sequenced by immunoSEQ multiplex PCR, and TCRdb holds only the in-frame ones, with some missing. The sample holds 250,000 to 300,000 clones, roughly 60% seen once. The treatment is: oral pan-JAK inhibitor, 5-10 mg twice daily. Sequencing was performed on CD4+ T cells sorted from blood, taken at week 24, from a patient treated with tofacitinib. The receptors stem from a human donor with alopecia areata.

This clone was recorded only once. The chain joins TRBV30 to TRBJ2-1; TRBD1 aligns across 9 bases. The germline gives CDR1 GTSNPN, CDR2 SVGIG (reference sequence). CDR3 length: 14 residues. After removal of 7 bases from V and 9 bases from J, the junction contained 13 bases not matched to a gene. CDR3: CASSPGTGFSEQFF. Here the CDR3 DNA reads TGTGCCTCTTCCCCCGGGACAGGGTTCAGTGAGCAGTTCTTC.

This clone was detected only a few times. CDR3 amino acids: CASSLNRGHQPQHF. The CDR3 region has the DNA TGCGCCAGCAGTCTTAACAGGGGACATCAGCCCCAGCATTTT. The rearrangement joins TRBV23-1 to TRBJ1-5, with TRBD1 matching over 7 bases. TRBV23-1 is recorded as an ORF, its role being uncertain. The CDR3 sequence is 14 residues long. The V gene end was trimmed by 4 bases and the J gene end by 5 bases; junction bases not matched to a gene: 5.

The J gene is TRBJ2-3, the V gene TRBV10-3; D gene uncertain. V was shortened by 8 bases and J by 3 bases, with 15 bases between the two germline ends. Per germline, CDR1 ENHRY and CDR2 SYGVKD. CDR3 length equals 14 residues. DNA of the CDR3: TGTGCCATCCAAAAGAAGATCGATACAGATACGCAGTATTTT. It is translated as CAIQKKIDTDTQYF.

This chain connects TRBV7-9 to TRBJ2-1, with 10 bases fitting TRBD2. CDR3 length equals 15 residues. With V trimmed by 5 bases and J by 8 bases, 9 bases remained unmatched. The V gene's germline CDR1 is SEHNR and CDR2 FQNEAQ (reference sequence). CDR3 residues: CASSPRSSGGYEQFF. CDR3 nucleotides: TGTGCCAGCAGCCCTAGATCTAGCGGGGGTTATGAGCAGTTCTTC.

V gene TRBV30 combines with J gene TRBJ1-3; D remains ambiguous. Per germline, CDR1 GTSNPN and CDR2 SVGIG (reference sequence). V lost 3 bases and J 4 bases, leaving 13 bases between the germline ends. The CDR3 spans 14 residues. The CDR3 here is CAWSPGPEGNTIYF. CDR3 DNA: TGTGCCTGGAGCCCCGGACCCGAGGGAAACACCATATATTTT.

This CDR3 reads CASSEAPGGAGDTQYF. The CDR3 DNA reads as TGTGCCAGCAGTGAAGCCCCCGGGGGGGCCGGAGATACGCAGTATTTT. The genes are TRBV2 and TRBJ2-3; 8 positions match TRBD2. The CDR3 runs to 16 residues. The germline V gene encodes CDR1 SNHLY and CDR2 FYNNEI. Trimming removed 0 bases from V and 5 bases from J; junction bases left unmatched: 7.

As for this clone: The sample carries other DNA sequences with the same CDR3. The chain joins TRBV5-6 to TRBJ2-3, with D unresolved. V lost 1 base, J lost 3 bases, and 0 bases lay in between. Germline V gene lookup returns CDR1 SGHDT and CDR2 YYEEEE. The CDR3 is made up of 11 amino acids. Here the CDR3 reads CASSLTDTQYF. In DNA form, the CDR3 reads TGTGCCAGCAGCTTGACAGATACGCAGTATTTT.

V gene TRBV2 combines with J gene TRBJ2-1; D gene ambiguous. Trimming took off 9 bases at V and 4 bases at J, with 19 bases between the two ends. CDR1 is SNHLY and CDR2 is FYNNEI in the germline V gene. The CDR3 runs to 15 residues. CDR3 amino acids: CARSKSAGVYNEQFF. In DNA, the CDR3 is TGTGCCAGGTCTAAGTCGGCAGGAGTATACAATGAGCAGTTCTTC.

The V call is TRBV5-1, the J call TRBJ1-1; TRBD1 might be the D (5 bases). V gave up 3 bases and J gave up 2 bases, with 8 bases separating them. The CDR3 is 13 residues long. CDR1 and CDR2 (germline): SGHRS, YFSETQ. The CDR3 protein is CASSWGSNTEAFF. In DNA, the CDR3 is TGCGCCAGCAGCTGGGGGAGCAACACTGAAGCTTTCTTT.

Of note for this clone: Different DNA sequences within this sample yield the same CDR3. The chain employs TRBV29-1 and TRBJ2-3; 7 bases match TRBD1. The CDR3 is 13 residues long. The germline gives CDR1 SQVTM, CDR2 ANQGSEA. The J segment lost 0 bases and the V segment lost 3 bases, leaving 0 bases of the junction unmatched. The CDR3 reads CSVETGSTDTQYF. CDR3 coding DNA: TGCAGCGTTGAGACAGGGAGCACAGATACGCAGTATTTT.

The chain couples TRBV4-1 to TRBJ1-6; D is possibly TRBD1 (6 bases). The CDR3 contains 16 residues. Trimming removed 1 base from V and 9 bases from J, with 16 bases in between. The germline V gene has CDR1 MGHRA and CDR2 YSYEKL. The CDR3 nucleotides are TGCGCCAGCAGCCAAGGGTCGTCCAGGGGCGCTTCACCCCTCCACTTT. It encodes CASSQGSSRGASPLHF.

In this sample, this clone turned up many times. The V and J genes are TRBV4-1 and TRBJ2-2; D may match TRBD1 or TRBD2 (7 bases each). The V end was cut by 3 bases, the J end by 4 bases, with 21 bases between. The CDR3 is 18 amino acids. In germline, CDR1 is MGHRA, CDR2 YSYEKL. CDR3 nucleotides: TGCGCCAGCAGCCACCCCGAAGGGAGGGGGCTTGGCACCGGGGAGCTGTTTTTT. Its translation is CASSHPEGRGLGTGELFF.

The chain carries TRBV7-2 and TRBJ2-7; D might be TRBD1 or TRBD2, each matching 6 bases. Trimming pared 0 bases from V and 4 bases from J, leaving 13 bases between. The CDR3 extends over 15 amino acids. Germline V gene data show CDR1 as SGHTA and CDR2 as FQGNSA. CDR3 sequence (DNA): TGTGCCAGCAGCTTAGCAGCGGGCAGGGGATACGAGCAGTACTTC. Amino acid sequence: CASSLAAGRGYEQYF.

This clone was seen more than once but under ten times. This chain joins TRBV11-2 and TRBJ2-6, with D possibly matching TRBD1 (6 bases). The CDR3 consists of 17 residues. CDR1 is SGHAT and CDR2 is FQNNGV in the germline V gene. V was clipped by 5 bases and J by 2 bases, with 16 bases between them. The CDR3 sequence: CASSQGTGEAGANVLTF. CDR3 nucleotides: TGTGCCAGCAGCCAGGGGACCGGAGAGGCTGGGGCCAACGTCCTGACTTTC. Together with reference TRBV11-2 and TRBJ2-6, the CDR3 gives the full variable domain: EAGVAQSPRYKIIEKRQSVAFWCNPISGHATLYWYQQILGQGPKLLIQFQNNGVVDDSQLPKDRFSAERLKGVDSTLKIQPAKLEDSAVYLCASSQGTGEAGANVLTFGAGSRLTVL.

The chain links TRBV9 to TRBJ2-5, with D possibly being TRBD1 (6 bases). Looked up from germline, CDR1 is SGDLS and CDR2 is YYNGEE. The V end was cut by 0 bases, the J end by 5 bases, with 14 bases between. The CDR3 is made up of 15 amino acids. CDR3 protein: CASSVAPGVGETQYF. CDR3 sequence (DNA): TGTGCCAGCAGCGTAGCTCCAGGGGTCGGGGAGACCCAGTACTTC.

The chain joins TRBV30 to TRBJ2-2; TRBD1 might be the D (5 bases). Between the trimmed V and J ends, which lost 2 bases and 1 base, there was a span of 11 bases. Germline V gene lookup returns CDR1 GTSNPN and CDR2 SVGIG (reference sequence). This CDR3 has 15 residues. CDR3: CAWSRVRGNTGELFF. The CDR3 DNA reads as TGTGCCTGGAGTCGGGTTAGGGGGAACACCGGGGAGCTGTTTTTT.